The 7 T cell receptor beta chains below all came from one sample that was sequenced in a study of T cells in localized non-small cell lung cancer. Repertoires were generated with immunoSEQ multiplex PCR, while TCRdb's copy carries only in-frame clones and drops some. The sample consists of 25,000 to 30,000 clones, about 90% of them appearing once. The sequenced sample was peripheral blood, obtained before any cancer treatment. These receptor sequences come from a woman between 18 and 50 years old with stage I lung adenocarcinoma.

The chain combines TRBV29-1 with TRBJ1-1; no reliable D call. Germline loops: CDR1 SQVTM, CDR2 ANQGSEA. Trimming removed 5 bases from V and 4 bases from J, with 14 bases in between. CDR3 length equals 13 residues. For the CDR3, the DNA is TGCAGCGTTCGTGGCCGGGCGGCCACTGAAGCTTTCTTT. Translating it yields CSVRGRAATEAFF.

This chain links TRBV5-1 with TRBJ2-2, with 15 bases matching TRBD2. The CDR3 spans 18 residues. Germline V gives CDR1 SGHRS, CDR2 YFSETQ. With V trimmed by 4 bases and J by 4 bases, 8 bases remained unmatched. CDR3 DNA: TGCGCCAGCAGCGTGGGACTAGCGGGAGGAGCAGGCACCGGGGAGCTGTTTTTT. Amino acids: CASSVGLAGGAGTGELFF.

The chain carries TRBV4-3 and TRBJ1-4; D remains unclear. The CDR3 sequence is 15 residues long. Per the germline V gene, CDR1 is LGHNA and CDR2 is YSLEER. V dropped 2 bases and J dropped 4 bases, with 11 bases sitting between them. DNA of the CDR3: TGCGCCAGCAGCCAAAACAGCGCCGTTAATGAAAAACTGTTTTTT. It codes for CASSQNSAVNEKLFF.

The gene calls are TRBV7-9 and TRBJ2-4; D not resolved. Germline CDR1 SEHNR, CDR2 FQNEAQ (reference sequence). The CDR3 loop spans 13 amino acids. V lost 5 bases, J lost 8 bases, and 13 bases lay in between. CDR3 sequence: CASSLINMDIQYF. The CDR3 DNA follows: TGTGCCAGCAGCCTCATTAATATGGACATTCAGTACTTC.

This chain connects TRBV5-1 to TRBJ1-1; 7 bases align to TRBD1. CDR3 length: 14 residues. V lost 4 bases and J lost 0; bases outside the gene matches: 3. Germline V lookup: CDR1 SGHRS, CDR2 YFSETQ. The CDR3 sequence: CASSAGQLNTEAFF. The CDR3 DNA sequence: TGCGCCAGCAGCGCGGGACAGCTGAACACTGAAGCTTTCTTT.

The V call is TRBV10-3, the J call TRBJ2-1, with a possible D match to TRBD2 (7 bases). The CDR3 runs to 16 residues. V was cut by 3 bases and J by 5 bases, with 17 bases left in between. The germline gives CDR1 ENHRY, CDR2 SYGVKD. CDR3 sequence (DNA): TGTGCCATCAGTGATCCCGGGGGCGGGGGTAACAATGAGCAGTTCTTC. Residues: CAISDPGGGGNNEQFF.

V and J are TRBV9 and TRBJ2-1; weak D call: TRBD2 (6 bases). The CDR3 consists of 16 residues. The V gene lost 6 bases and the J gene lost 12 bases, with 28 bases spanning the gap. CDR1 and CDR2 (germline): SGDLS, YYNGEE. The DNA for the CDR3 is TGTGCCAGCACGTGGGATGCCGGGACTCCAGTACGGCCGCAGTTCTTC. Protein product: CASTWDAGTPVRPQFF.